This passage covers 14 T cell receptor beta chains from one sample sequenced in a study of blood T cell repertoires in COVID-19. Generated by immunoSEQ multiplex PCR, the TCRdb table keeps only in-frame clones and is missing some. The sample contains roughly 120,000 clones, 90% to 95% of which appear only once. The sample consisted of peripheral blood. The receptor set was obtained from a man aged 50-59 years with COVID-19, enrolled during active disease.

The chain uses TRBV28 and TRBJ2-1, with D possibly TRBD2 on 5 matching bases. V was cut by 5 bases and J by 3 bases, with 17 bases left in between. The CDR3 extends over 16 amino acids. Germline V gives CDR1 MDHEN, CDR2 SYDVKM. CDR3 in DNA: TGTGCCAGCAGTCTTATTCGCGGAACTAGCTACAATGAGCAGTTCTTC. Its translation: CASSLIRGTSYNEQFF. The full variable domain, completed using reference TRBV28 and TRBJ2-1, is DVKVTQSSRYLVKRTGEKVFLECVQDMDHENMFWYRQDPGLGLRLIYFSYDVKMKEKGDIPEGYSVSREKKERFSLILESASTNQTSMYLCASSLIRGTSYNEQFFGPGTRLTVL.

This clone appeared a single time. V and J are TRBV7-3 and TRBJ2-1; 10 positions agree with TRBD1. V dropped 5 bases and J dropped 8; count of bases not matched to a gene: 9. From germline, CDR1 is SGHTA and CDR2 FQGTGA. This CDR3 contains 15 residues. CDR3 amino acids: CASSVTGGMVDEQFF. In DNA form, the CDR3 reads TGTGCCAGCAGCGTGACAGGGGGCATGGTGGATGAGCAGTTCTTC.

V is TRBV7-6 and J is TRBJ1-1; 8 nucleotides line up with TRBD1. The germline CDR1 and CDR2 sequences are SGHVS and FNYEAQ. Trimming took 5 bases from V and 1 from J; bases not matched to a gene: 6. There are 15 residues in the CDR3. The CDR3 here is CASSPGGFGNTEAFF. CDR3 nucleotides: TGTGCCAGCAGCCCAGGGGGCTTTGGGAACACTGAAGCTTTCTTT.

This chain joins TRBV2 and TRBJ1-2; no reliable D call. V lost 7 bases and J 5 bases, leaving 11 bases between the germline ends. Per germline, CDR1 SNHLY and CDR2 FYNNEI. This CDR3 is built from 12 residues. The CDR3 loop reads CASIEGTYGYTF. CDR3 DNA sequence: TGTGCCAGCATAGAGGGAACTTATGGCTACACCTTC.

This clone was found a few times. The chain recombines TRBV5-4 with TRBJ1-1; D remains ambiguous. CDR1 and CDR2 (germline): SGHNT, YYREEE (reference sequence). This CDR3 comprises 14 residues. V lost 0 bases, J lost 1 base, and 7 bases lay in between. The CDR3 reads CASSLDFGNTEAFF. CDR3 coding DNA: TGTGCCAGCAGCTTGGATTTCGGGAACACTGAAGCTTTCTTT.

This chain joins TRBV30 and TRBJ1-5; 7 bases are shared with TRBD1. The CDR3 has 13 residues. The V gene's germline CDR1 is GTSNPN and CDR2 SVGIG (reference sequence). V dropped 2 bases and J dropped 4; count of bases not matched to a gene: 2. In DNA form, the CDR3 reads TGTGCCTGGAGTCTGACAGGGAATCAGCCCCAGCATTTT. It translates to CAWSLTGNQPQHF.

The chain joins TRBV11-3 to TRBJ2-3; 9 bases align to TRBD1. The CDR3 has 15 amino acids. Germline V gene lookup returns CDR1 SGHNT and CDR2 YENEEA. J lost 2 bases, V lost 5 bases, and 5 bases had no gene match. The chain's CDR3 is CASSPSQGATDTQYF. The DNA for the CDR3 is TGTGCCAGCAGCCCATCACAGGGGGCCACAGATACGCAGTATTTT.

A word on this clone: The same CDR3 is also encoded by other DNA sequences in this sample. J is TRBJ2-3 and V is TRBV15; 8 bases align to TRBD2. This CDR3 is 15 amino acids long. J gave up 3 bases and V 1 base, and 3 bases lay outside the gene matches. Germline V gene data show CDR1 as LNHNV and CDR2 as YYDKDF (reference sequence). CDR3 in amino acids: CATSRGAGGTDTQYF. DNA of the CDR3: TGTGCCACCAGCAGAGGTGCGGGAGGTACAGATACGCAGTATTTT. Complete variable domain (other parts from reference TRBV15 and TRBJ2-3): DAMVIQNPRYQVTQFGKPVTLSCSQTLNHNVMYWYQQKSSQAPKLLFHYYDKDFNNEADTPDNFQSRRPNTSFCFLDIRSPGLGDTAMYLCATSRGAGGTDTQYFGPGTRLTVL.

The V call is TRBV28, the J call TRBJ1-6, with D possibly matching TRBD1 (6 bases). The V end lost 2 bases, the J end lost 8 bases, and 13 bases lay between the germline ends. Looked up from germline, CDR1 is MDHEN and CDR2 is SYDVKM. The CDR3 totals 15 residues. CDR3 sequence (DNA): TGTGCCAGCAGTTTAATCGGCAGGGGTGATTCACCCCTCCACTTT. It translates to CASSLIGRGDSPLHF.

The chain is built from TRBV27 and TRBJ2-1; 8 nucleotides line up with TRBD2. CDR1 is MNHEY and CDR2 is SMNVEV in the germline V gene (reference sequence). This CDR3 comprises 13 residues. The junction had 0 bases not matched to a gene; V was cut back by 6 bases and J by 2 bases. CDR3 coding DNA: TGTGCCAGCAGACTAGCGGCCTACAATGAGCAGTTCTTC. As protein: CASRLAAYNEQFF.

The V gene is TRBV6-5, the J gene TRBJ2-1, with 8 bases matching TRBD1. Germline V CDR1 and CDR2: MNHEY, SVGAGI. CDR3 length: 14 residues. The trim removed 5 bases at V and 6 bases at J, leaving 6 bases unmatched. The chain's CDR3 is CASSPGQAANEQFF. The CDR3 nucleotides read TGTGCCAGCAGTCCGGGACAGGCAGCCAATGAGCAGTTCTTC.

V and J are TRBV6-5 and TRBJ2-7; a weak D match, TRBD1 (6 bases). The V end was cut by 5 bases, the J end by 4 bases, with 15 bases between. The CDR3 is 14 amino acids. CDR1 is MNHEY and CDR2 is SVGAGI in the germline V gene. This CDR3 reads CASSPRGTNYEQYF. CDR3 nucleotide sequence: TGTGCCAGCAGTCCAAGGGGGACCAATTACGAGCAGTACTTC.

The chain is built from TRBV28 and TRBJ1-2, with 7 bases identical to TRBD1. The CDR3 is 13 residues long. After removal of 6 bases from V and 6 bases from J, the junction contained 7 bases not matched to a gene. Germline-derived CDR1 and CDR2 are MDHEN and SYDVKM. The DNA for the CDR3 is TGTGCCAGCAGCCTCCGGGACAGTAATGGCTACACCTTC. This sequence encodes CASSLRDSNGYTF.

This chain connects TRBV30 to TRBJ2-7, with a possible D match to TRBD2 (6 bases). Trimming removed 2 bases from V and 6 bases from J, with 17 bases in between. Germline V CDR1 and CDR2: GTSNPN, SVGIG (reference sequence). This CDR3 contains 14 residues. The CDR3 reads CAWSYLRESGEQYF. CDR3 coding DNA: TGTGCCTGGAGTTACCTACGGGAGTCGGGCGAGCAGTACTTC.